These 14 T cell receptor beta chains share one sample of origin, sequenced in a study of blood T cell repertoires in COVID-19. Method: immunoSEQ multiplex PCR; TCRdb's copy keeps in-frame clones and lacks some. Of 180,000 or so clones in the sample, 70% to 90% were seen once. Source material: PBMCs or T cells enriched from blood (not recorded which). Receptors were obtained from a woman in her forties or fifties who had recovered from COVID-19.

This sequence joins TRBV10-1 and TRBJ1-1, with 9 bases aligning to TRBD1. Germline CDR1 is WNHNN and CDR2 is SYGVQD (reference sequence). J was trimmed by 4 bases and V by 6 bases; bases with no gene match: 3. This CDR3 is 13 amino acids long. CDR3 amino acids: CASRRDRVTEAFF. The DNA of the CDR3 is TGCGCCAGCAGAAGGGACAGGGTCACTGAAGCTTTCTTT.

The chain recombines TRBV29-1 with TRBJ1-3; D is undetermined. Trimming shortened V by 8 bases and J by 4 bases, and 9 bases separated the two germline ends. Germline CDR1 and CDR2: SQVTM and ANQGSEA. The CDR3 extends over 11 amino acids. CDR3 loop: CSLRQGNTIYF. The CDR3 DNA sequence: TGCAGCCTCCGTCAGGGAAACACCATATATTTT. Drawing the rest from reference TRBV29-1 and TRBJ1-3, the complete variable domain is SAVISQKPSRDICQRGTSLTIQCQVDSQVTMMFWYRQQPGQSLTLIATANQGSEATYESGFVIDKFPISRPNLTFSTLTVSNMSPEDSSIYLCSLRQGNTIYFGEGSWLTVV.

This chain uses TRBV14 with TRBJ1-5; maybe TRBD1 (6 bases). Germline V gives CDR1 SGHDN, CDR2 FVKESK. CDR3 length equals 14 residues. With 1 base removed from V and 4 bases from J, the gap between germline ends came to 8 bases. The CDR3 protein is CASSQGTVNQPQHF. CDR3 DNA sequence: TGTGCCAGCAGCCAAGGGACAGTTAATCAGCCCCAGCATTTT.

Here the CDR3 reads CASSSGTGGLTEAFF. The CDR3 DNA reads TGTGCCAGCAGTTCCGGGACAGGGGGGCTCACTGAAGCTTTCTTT. The genes are TRBV6-4 and TRBJ1-1; 11 positions match TRBD1. From germline, CDR1 is MRHNA and CDR2 SNTAGT. CDR3 length: 15 amino acids. With V trimmed by 5 bases and J by 4 bases, 6 bases remained unmatched.

The chain links TRBV5-8 to TRBJ1-5; 9 bases are shared with TRBD1. The CDR3 consists of 16 residues. The germline CDR1 and CDR2 sequences are SGHTS and YDEGEE. The trim removed 1 base at V and 5 bases at J, leaving 7 bases unmatched. The CDR3: CASSLWGQGIDQPQHF. The CDR3 bases are TGTGCCAGCAGCTTGTGGGGACAGGGTATAGATCAGCCCCAGCATTTT.

This sequence joins TRBV3-1 (or the pseudogene TRBV3-2) and TRBJ1-1, with D unclear. Germline V lookup: CDR1 LGHDT, CDR2 YNNKEL (reference sequence). CDR3 length: 15 amino acids. V gave up 0 bases and J gave up 0 bases, with 8 bases separating them. CDR3 nucleotides: TGTGCCAGCAGCCAAGATGGGCTATTGAACACTGAAGCTTTCTTT. Its translation: CASSQDGLLNTEAFF.

V is TRBV5-1 and J is TRBJ2-5; possible D gene TRBD1, 5 bases. Germline V gives CDR1 SGHRS, CDR2 YFSETQ. CDR3 length: 18 residues. V shed 5 bases and J shed 2 bases, with 25 bases lying between them. CDR3 nucleotides: TGCGCCAGCAGTATGGGAACAGGTCCCCTCTTACATCAAGAGACCCAGTACTTC. Its translation: CASSMGTGPLLHQETQYF.

The rearrangement uses TRBV11-2 and TRBJ1-1; 7 bases line up with TRBD1. This CDR3 comprises 13 residues. The V gene end was trimmed by 1 base and the J gene end by 10 bases; junction bases not matched to a gene: 6. Germline CDR1 SGHAT, CDR2 FQNNGV. CDR3 amino acids: CASSLGTGGRAFF. CDR3 nucleotide sequence: TGTGCCAGCAGCTTAGGGACAGGAGGTAGAGCTTTCTTT.

V usage is TRBV19 and J usage is TRBJ1-2; 10 positions agree with TRBD1. Germline V gene data show CDR1 as LNHDA and CDR2 as SQIVND (reference sequence). This CDR3 is 15 amino acids long. The V gene end was trimmed by 5 bases and the J gene end by 7 bases; junction bases not matched to a gene: 10. CDR3 residues: CASSFSGTGAGGYTF. CDR3 DNA: TGTGCCAGTAGTTTTTCCGGGACAGGGGCTGGTGGCTACACCTTC.

The rearrangement uses TRBV4-3 and TRBJ2-3, with D uncertain. Between the trimmed V and J ends, which lost 0 bases and 0 bases, there was a span of 13 bases. Germline values: CDR1 LGHNA, CDR2 YSLEER. This CDR3 comprises 17 residues. The CDR3 nucleotides are TGCGCCAGCAGCCAAGATGCGGCAACTTTTAGCACAGATACGCAGTATTTT. Its translation is CASSQDAATFSTDTQYF.

This rearrangement joins TRBV28 to TRBJ2-1, with D possibly matching TRBD2 (5 bases). The CDR3 length is 15 residues. The germline V gene has CDR1 MDHEN and CDR2 SYDVKM. V lost 6 bases, J lost 2 bases, and 14 bases lay in between. The CDR3 loop reads CASRYPGGTYNEQFF. The CDR3 region has the DNA TGTGCCAGCAGGTACCCCGGAGGTACCTACAATGAGCAGTTCTTC.

V usage is TRBV7-8 and J usage is TRBJ1-1; the D is unclear. V was pared by 1 base and J by 0 bases, with 12 bases between. The CDR3 is 16 residues long. CDR1 is SGHVS and CDR2 is FQNEAQ in the germline V gene. The CDR3 coding sequence is TGTGCCAGCAGCTTAGGAGGCGGCACCATGAACACTGAAGCTTTCTTT. It translates to CASSLGGGTMNTEAFF.

The chain joins TRBV12-3 or TRBV12-4 to TRBJ1-2; a weak D match, TRBD1 (6 bases). The CDR3 runs to 13 residues. V shed 6 bases and J shed 2 bases, with 10 bases lying between them. In nucleotides, the CDR3 is TGTGCCAGCAGCCAGACAGGAAACTATGGCTACACCTTC. Protein: CASSQTGNYGYTF.

This clone appeared a few times. Distinct nucleotide sequences in the sample also encode this CDR3. The chain is built from TRBV5-1 and TRBJ2-3; 9 positions agree with TRBD2. The germline CDR1 and CDR2 sequences are SGHRS and YFSETQ. The CDR3 has 15 amino acids. Trimming took 2 bases from V and 3 from J; bases not matched to a gene: 4. CDR3 residues: CASSFRAGGTDTQYF. CDR3 sequence (DNA): TGCGCCAGCAGCTTTAGGGCGGGGGGGACAGATACGCAGTATTTT.